This passage covers 27 T cell receptor beta chains from one sample sequenced in a study of memory CD4+ T cells and cytomegalovirus serostatus. Libraries were prepared by immunoSEQ multiplex PCR; TCRdb keeps only in-frame clonotypes and omits some of them. The table includes some 60,000 clones, approximately 78% detected once. Single viable CD3+CD4+CD8-CD45RO+ cells were sorted as the memory CD4+ T cells. Sequencing was done on a sample of memory CD4+ T cells from blood. These receptors all come from an adult in good health and CMV-seronegative.

The V gene is TRBV29-1, the J gene TRBJ2-7, with unresolved D. The CDR3 totals 11 residues. Trimming pared 0 bases from V and 4 bases from J, leaving 4 bases between. CDR1 and CDR2 (germline): SQVTM, ANQGSEA. DNA of the CDR3: TGCAGCGTTGAAGACAGTTACGAGCAGTACTTC. This sequence encodes CSVEDSYEQYF.

The rearrangement joins TRBV4-1 to TRBJ2-5; no definite D call. Germline V gene data show CDR1 as MGHRA and CDR2 as YSYEKL. Trimming shortened V by 1 base and J by 3 bases, and 18 bases separated the two germline ends. There are 17 residues in the CDR3. In DNA, the CDR3 is TGCGCCAGCAGCCAAGGGCCCGTAAGAGGCCAAAAAGAGACCCAGTACTTC. Translating it yields CASSQGPVRGQKETQYF.

V gene TRBV18 combines with J gene TRBJ1-2; 11 bases map to TRBD1. V lost 6 bases to trimming and J lost 5 bases; unmatched junction nucleotides: 8. CDR1 and CDR2 from the germline V gene are KGHSH and LQKENI. The CDR3 runs 15 residues. The CDR3 nucleotides are TGTGCCAGCTCGGAAGGACAGGGGGCACGGTATGGCTACACCTTC. Its protein is CASSEGQGARYGYTF.

The CDR3 reads CASSQDRDRWTGELFF. The CDR3 DNA reads as TGTGCCAGCAGCCAAGATAGGGATCGGTGGACCGGGGAGCTGTTTTTT. The chain is built from TRBV14 and TRBJ2-2; D remains ambiguous. CDR1 is SGHDN and CDR2 is FVKESK in the germline V gene. The CDR3 spans 16 residues. Trimming pared 0 bases from V and 5 bases from J, leaving 13 bases between. The full variable domain, completed using reference TRBV14 and TRBJ2-2, is EAGVTQFPSHSVIEKGQTVTLRCDPISGHDNLYWYRRVMGKEIKFLLHFVKESKQDESGMPNNRFLAERTGGTYSTLKVQPAELEDSGVYFCASSQDRDRWTGELFFGEGSRLTVL.

This chain uses TRBV6-1 with TRBJ1-5, with D hard to call. The CDR3 contains 14 residues. Germline CDR1 is MNHNS and CDR2 is SASEGT. V shed 7 bases and J shed 2 bases, with 12 bases lying between them. The CDR3 DNA is TGTGCCAGCAAGGGAAGGCAAGGCAATCAGCCCCAGCATTTT. Protein sequence: CASKGRQGNQPQHF.

The rearrangement joins TRBV20-1 to TRBJ2-5; TRBD1 might be the D (5 bases). The germline V gene encodes CDR1 DFQATT and CDR2 SNEGSKA (reference sequence). The V and J ends lost 5 bases and 5 bases respectively, with 9 bases between them. The CDR3 runs to 11 residues. CDR3 nucleotide sequence: TGCAGTGCTCTATCAGGGGAGACCCAGTACTTC. It specifies CSALSGETQYF.

This chain links TRBV7-2 with TRBJ2-2, with D uncertain. This CDR3 is built from 12 residues. Germline lookup yields CDR1 SGHTA and CDR2 FQGNSA. V was clipped by 3 bases and J by 1 base, with 0 bases between them. CDR3 sequence reads: CASSLNTGELFF. The CDR3 DNA reads as TGTGCCAGCAGCTTGAACACCGGGGAGCTGTTTTTT.

This clone was recorded once. The chain carries TRBV27 and TRBJ2-1; 10 nucleotides align to TRBD2. Germline CDR1 and CDR2: MNHEY and SMNVEV (reference sequence). The V and J ends lost 1 base and 6 bases, in that order; junction bases with no gene match: 3. CDR3 length equals 15 residues. This CDR3 is CASSLWLAGVNEQFF. CDR3 coding DNA: TGTGCCAGCAGTTTATGGCTAGCGGGAGTCAATGAGCAGTTCTTC.

This chain links TRBV10-3 with TRBJ2-1; D gene unclear. The CDR3 has 14 residues. CDR1 ENHRY and CDR2 SYGVKD come from the germline V gene. V gave up 4 bases and J gave up 9 bases, with 16 bases separating them. The CDR3 here is CAISVTGSPSEQFF. DNA for the CDR3: TGTGCCATCAGTGTAACTGGATCCCCTAGTGAGCAGTTCTTC.

This chain connects TRBV18 to TRBJ1-4; 7 bases line up with TRBD1. Germline CDR1 KGHSH, CDR2 LQKENI. The CDR3 extends over 18 amino acids. With 2 bases clipped from V and 0 bases from J, the junction kept 9 bases outside the gene matches. Here the CDR3 reads CASSPSGQASTTNEKLFF. The DNA for the CDR3 is TGTGCCAGCTCACCATCTGGACAGGCTTCTACAACTAATGAAAAACTGTTTTTT.

The chain joins TRBV28 to TRBJ2-7; no clear D. This CDR3 comprises 12 residues. Trimming stripped 5 bases from V and 6 bases from J, with 11 bases between. Germline assignment: CDR1 MDHEN and CDR2 SYDVKM. This CDR3 reads CASSRVLGEQYF. CDR3 bases: TGTGCCAGCAGTAGAGTGCTGGGCGAGCAGTACTTC.

This CDR3 reads CASSLRPSSGEQYF. The CDR3 region has the DNA TGTGCCAGCAGTTTAAGGCCCTCCTCGGGGGAGCAGTACTTC. The chain uses TRBV27 and TRBJ2-7; a possible D gene is TRBD2 (5 bases). Germline-derived CDR1 and CDR2 are MNHEY and SMNVEV (reference sequence). The CDR3 totals 14 residues. Between the trimmed V and J ends, which lost 2 bases and 7 bases, there was a span of 15 bases.

This chain joins TRBV7-2 and TRBJ2-7; TRBD1 agrees at 7 bases. The CDR3 consists of 15 residues. V shed 2 bases, J shed 6 bases, and the junction held 10 bases outside the gene matches. Germline CDR1 SGHTA, CDR2 FQGNSA. The CDR3 region has the DNA TGTGCCAGCAGCTTATTCCTGACAGGGTCGGCCGAGCAGTACTTC. Its protein is CASSLFLTGSAEQYF.

The J gene is TRBJ2-7, the V gene TRBV5-6, with 13 positions matching TRBD2. The CDR3 extends over 17 amino acids. The germline V gene encodes CDR1 SGHDT and CDR2 YYEEEE. V shed 4 bases and J 3 bases; nucleotides not matched to a gene: 10. The CDR3 bases are TGTGCCAGCAGCCCTACACTAGCGGGAGGGCTCATCTACGAGCAGTACTTC. Its protein product is CASSPTLAGGLIYEQYF.

V gene TRBV2 combines with J gene TRBJ2-5; D is perhaps TRBD1 (5 bases). Germline V gene data show CDR1 as SNHLY and CDR2 as FYNNEI. The ends were cut back, 10 bases at V and 1 base at J, with 13 bases in the middle. The CDR3 runs to 13 residues. The CDR3 DNA reads TGTGCCACCACCCCAGGGATCCAAGAGACCCAGTACTTC. It yields the protein CATTPGIQETQYF.

This clone has only a few counts. The chain joins TRBV19 to TRBJ1-2; D ambiguous. Germline V gene sequence: CDR1 LNHDA, CDR2 SQIVND (reference sequence). The CDR3 spans 12 residues. Trimming left V 3 bases short and J 8 bases short, with 10 bases between. The CDR3 region has the DNA TGTGCCAGTAGTATCGGATCCACCGGCTACACCTTC. This translates into CASSIGSTGYTF.

The rearrangement links TRBV5-6 to TRBJ2-2, with 7 bases lining up with TRBD1. V was pared by 4 bases and J by 1 base, with 4 bases of the junction left unmatched. In germline, CDR1 is SGHDT, CDR2 YYEEEE. There are 15 residues in the CDR3. Here the CDR3 reads CASSHRTGNTGELFF. The CDR3 DNA reads TGTGCCAGCAGCCATCGGACAGGGAACACCGGGGAGCTGTTTTTT.

For this clone: No conserved phenylalanine or tryptophan ends this CDR3, so it is likely a read error. The chain has TRBV13 and TRBJ2-3, with no clear D. Trimming removed 0 bases at V and 0 bases at J, with 7 bases between. Germline V gene data show CDR1 as PRHDT and CDR2 as FYEKMQ (reference sequence). The CDR3 length is 15 residues. CDR3 coding DNA: TGTGCCAGCAGCTTAGGACAGACAAGCACAGATACGCAGTATCTT. Translation: CASSLGQTSTDTQYL.

This clone has only a few counts. The rearrangement links TRBV10-3 to TRBJ1-2, with 10 bases matching TRBD1. The CDR3 loop spans 14 amino acids. The germline V gene encodes CDR1 ENHRY and CDR2 SYGVKD. V lost 7 bases, J lost 3 bases, and 5 bases stayed unmatched. The CDR3, as DNA: TGTGCCATCAAGGGACAGGGGCTGGACTATGGCTACACCTTC. The encoded protein is CAIKGQGLDYGYTF.

The chain combines TRBV7-9 with TRBJ2-5; TRBD2 aligns across 11 bases. Germline CDR1 SEHNR, CDR2 FQNEAQ (reference sequence). The CDR3 length is 18 residues. The V gene end was trimmed by 3 bases and the J gene end by 5 bases; junction bases not matched to a gene: 14. The CDR3 sequence is CASSFTLGLAGPGETQYF. The DNA of the CDR3 is TGTGCCAGCAGCTTCACATTAGGACTAGCGGGCCCCGGGGAGACCCAGTACTTC. Combining the CDR3 with reference TRBV7-9 and TRBJ2-5 gives the whole variable domain DTGVSQNPRHKITKRGQNVTFRCDPISEHNRLYWYRQTLGQGPEFLTYFQNEAQLEKSRLLSDRFSAERPKGSFSTLEIQRTEQGDSAMYLCASSFTLGLAGPGETQYFGPGTRLLVL.

This chain connects TRBV19 to TRBJ2-2; no clear D gene. The CDR3 consists of 14 residues. V shed 4 bases and J shed 5 bases, with 11 bases lying between them. Looked up from germline, CDR1 is LNHDA and CDR2 is SQIVND (reference sequence). The CDR3 nucleotides read TGTGCCAGTAGTAGTAAGCTTAAAACCGGGGAGCTGTTTTTT. It encodes CASSSKLKTGELFF.

This chain uses TRBV11-2 with TRBJ2-2, with 8 bases lining up with TRBD2. This CDR3 contains 16 residues. CDR1 SGHAT and CDR2 FQNNGV come from the germline V gene. Germline trimming cut 2 bases from V and 2 bases from J; bases unmatched to any gene: 4. The CDR3 reads CASSLLAGLNTGELFF. CDR3 in DNA: TGTGCCAGCAGCTTATTAGCGGGGCTAAACACCGGGGAGCTGTTTTTT.

CDR3 loop: CASSPPSVGGNTEAFF. The CDR3 coding sequence is TGTGCCAGCAGCCCCCCCTCGGTTGGAGGGAACACTGAAGCTTTCTTT. This chain connects TRBV7-8 to TRBJ1-1; D is undetermined. The V end lost 5 bases, the J end lost 1 base, and 17 bases lay between the germline ends. CDR3 length: 16 residues. Germline values: CDR1 SGHVS, CDR2 FQNEAQ.

V is TRBV4-1 and J is TRBJ2-2, with TRBD1 as a possible D gene (5 bases). The V end was cut by 7 bases, the J end by 2 bases, with 11 bases between. The germline CDR1 and CDR2 sequences are MGHRA and YSYEKL. CDR3 length equals 14 residues. The CDR3 DNA follows: TGCGCCAGCAAAATGACAGCTAACACCGGGGAGCTGTTTTTT. Translation gives CASKMTANTGELFF.

J is TRBJ2-3 and V is TRBV6-1, with D perhaps TRBD1 (6 bases). V was cut by 6 bases and J by 0 bases, with 10 bases left in between. Germline V lookup: CDR1 MNHNS, CDR2 SASEGT. The CDR3 is 14 residues long. The CDR3 reads CASRDRASTDTQYF. The CDR3 DNA reads as TGTGCCAGCAGGGACAGAGCTAGCACAGATACGCAGTATTTT.

The rearrangement links TRBV4-1 to TRBJ2-2, with TRBD1 matching 9 bases. J was trimmed by 7 bases and V by 4 bases; bases with no gene match: 7. In germline, CDR1 is MGHRA, CDR2 YSYEKL. The CDR3 length is 15 residues. The CDR3 sequence: CASSRGQGYDGELFF. For the CDR3, the DNA is TGCGCCAGCAGCCGGGGACAGGGTTACGACGGGGAGCTGTTTTTT.

This chain links TRBV2 with TRBJ1-6, with D perhaps TRBD1 (6 bases). The CDR3 extends over 15 amino acids. The germline V and J ends were trimmed by 2 bases and 10 bases, with 15 bases remaining between them. Per germline, CDR1 SNHLY and CDR2 FYNNEI. The CDR3 nucleotides are TGTGCCAGCAGTGAAACAGGGTTTCGGAACTCACCCCTCCACTTT. Its translation: CASSETGFRNSPLHF.